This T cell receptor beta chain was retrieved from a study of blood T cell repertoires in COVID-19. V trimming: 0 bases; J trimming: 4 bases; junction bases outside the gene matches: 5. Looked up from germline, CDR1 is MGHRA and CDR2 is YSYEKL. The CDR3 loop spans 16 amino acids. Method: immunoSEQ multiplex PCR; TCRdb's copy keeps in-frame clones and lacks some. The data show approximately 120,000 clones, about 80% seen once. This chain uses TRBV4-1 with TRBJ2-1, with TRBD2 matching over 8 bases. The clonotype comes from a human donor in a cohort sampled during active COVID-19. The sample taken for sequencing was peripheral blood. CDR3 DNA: TGCGCCAGCAGCCAAGAGGGGGGACTAGTATACAATGAGCAGTTCTTC. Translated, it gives CASSQEGGLVYNEQFF.